This entry concerns a single T cell receptor beta chain. The clone's antigen remains unknown. Per-nucleotide qualities are absent, and no much larger clonotype sits a single base away. TCRbeta CDR3 regions were amplified from genomic DNA using the immunoSEQ Assay, a bias-controlled multiplex PCR. The study's processing was this. Within the assay, amplification of reference gene primers was used to estimate how many nucleated cells each sample contained. To quantify the absolute abundance of each unique TCRbeta CDR3 rearrangement, sequence reads were collapsed and filtered. For each sample, productive Simpson clonality was calculated as the square root of Simpson's diversity index over productive rearrangements. Held by TCRdb, this immuneACCESS table contains in-frame sequences only and omits some clones. Under half of the omission traces to an unresolved V gene where checked; the cause of the rest is unknown. V and J calls and clone size come straight from that table; D and trimming were deduced from the DNA. The sample yields 100,000 to 140,000 clones; roughly 80% were counted once. The top ten hold approximately 4.4% of the sample.

The collaborating institutions used their own protocols to collect whole blood in K2EDTA tubes. Collaborator samples were shipped for TCRbeta analysis as frozen whole blood, isolated PBMCs, or DNA extracted from either sample type. This entry comes from a study of blood T cell repertoires in COVID-19 (dated by TCRdb to about 2020). Regarding the research as a whole: The collaborator samples originated in the United States, Italy and Spain and spanned the acute and convalescent phases of COVID-19. The material from the prospective study consisted of cDNA or gDNA derived from T cells, B-cell-depleted T cells, or PBMCs. Subjects who had been exposed to COVID-19, were actively infected with it, or had recovered from it provided the deeply sampled blood TCRbeta repertoires that made up the dataset. The repertoires were released in a freely available public database intended as a resource for research on the immune response to SARS-CoV-2. Samples came from the ongoing ImmuneRACE study (first 160 participants) plus 1,254 subjects from 6 global collaborators. The sample metadata nearly always contained a de-identified subject ID, COVID-19 status, age in years and sex. HLA class I and class II types, where available, came from metadata supplied by the sample provider rather than from assay-based typing.

Results and caveats for the whole study, not just this receptor: How much clinical and demographic metadata was included differed by source and by participant, and the metadata was provided uncurated.

The CDR3 contains 14 residues, cysteine and phenylalanine counted. Kept here is only the CDR3 DNA, which spans 42 bases and is read in frame from base 1. V and J are trimmed by 0 bases and 4 bases, and the gene matches miss 2 bases of the junction. CDR1 and CDR2 (SGHTA, FQGNSA) derive from the germline V gene. This TCR was sampled from a human donor in a cohort sampled during active COVID-19. The V gene is TRBV7-2 and the J gene is TRBJ1-1; 7 of the junction bases match TRBD1. The source material was peripheral blood. CDR3 reads: CASSLATGVTEAFF. The DNA sequence is given as TGTGCCAGCAGCTTAGCCACAGGGGTCACTGAAGCTTTCTTT.